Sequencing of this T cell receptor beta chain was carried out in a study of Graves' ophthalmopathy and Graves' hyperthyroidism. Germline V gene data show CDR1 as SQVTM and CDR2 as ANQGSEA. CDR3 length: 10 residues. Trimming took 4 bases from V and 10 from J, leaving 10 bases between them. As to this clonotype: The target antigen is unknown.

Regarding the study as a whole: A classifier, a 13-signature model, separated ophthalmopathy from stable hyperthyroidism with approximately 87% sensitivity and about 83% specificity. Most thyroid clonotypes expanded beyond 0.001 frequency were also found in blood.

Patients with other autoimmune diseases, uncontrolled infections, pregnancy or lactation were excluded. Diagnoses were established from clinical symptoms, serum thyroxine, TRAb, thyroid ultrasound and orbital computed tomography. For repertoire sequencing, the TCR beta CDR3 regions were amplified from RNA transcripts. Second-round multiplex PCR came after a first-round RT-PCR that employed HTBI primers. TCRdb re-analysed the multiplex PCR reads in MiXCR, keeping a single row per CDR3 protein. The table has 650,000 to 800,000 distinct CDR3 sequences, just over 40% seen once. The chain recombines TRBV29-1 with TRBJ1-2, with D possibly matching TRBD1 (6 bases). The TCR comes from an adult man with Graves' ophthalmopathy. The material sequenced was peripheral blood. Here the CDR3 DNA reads TGCAGCGTTGCCGACAGGATCTACACCTTC. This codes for CSVADRIYTF.